This T cell receptor (beta chain) was captured in a study of T-cell reconstitution after alpha-beta-depleted transplantation in children. The CDR3 contains 14 residues. V was pared by 5 bases and J by 2 bases, with 10 bases between. Per germline, CDR1 SGHTA and CDR2 FQGNSA. The TCRbeta library was prepared with unique molecular identifiers. TCRdb re-derived calls from the PCR reads in MiXCR, one entry per CDR3 protein. The sample holds 600,000 to 700,000 distinct CDR3 sequences, around 17% seen once. The TCR sequence derives from a human donor who donated a stem cell graft to a child with acute myeloid leukemia. The rearrangement links TRBV7-2 to TRBJ2-1; tentative D call: TRBD2 (5 bases). The sequencing here drew on PBMCs from the stem cell graft donor, taken from the stem cell graft. The CDR3 protein is CASSRPGAYNEQFF. In DNA form, the CDR3 reads TGTGCCAGCAGCCGCCCCGGGGCCTACAATGAGCAGTTCTTC.